The entry that follows covers one T cell receptor beta chain sequence. The CDR3 covers 12 residues. The V and J ends lost 5 bases and 6 bases respectively, with 5 bases between them. Germline lookup yields CDR1 SEHNR and CDR2 FQNEAQ (reference sequence). Per the original methods: Reference gene primers were amplified, and this amplification served to estimate nucleated cell counts. Method: immunoSEQ multiplex PCR; TCRdb's copy keeps in-frame clones and lacks some. That table supplies the V and J calls and clone size; D and trimming were determined from the DNA. The sample records over 200,000 clones, 60% to 75% being singletons. This sample is drawn from a study of blood T cell repertoires in COVID-19. Across the study: T cells, B-cell-depleted T cells, or PBMCs provided the cDNA or gDNA that served as material.

Sequenced: peripheral blood. The genes are TRBV7-9 and TRBJ1-6; no firm D call. This clonotype was obtained from a woman older than 75 with acute or convalescent COVID-19. This chain's CDR3 is CASSLSNSPLHF. DNA of the CDR3: TGTGCCAGCAGCCTAAGTAATTCACCCCTCCACTTT.